This T cell receptor beta chain was profiled in a study of shared clonotypes between healthy human individuals. The study, taken as a whole, reports: Clonotype sharing across a few donors was observed for approximately 5% of naive CD4 clonotypes. A reduction in generation probabilities was seen for non-shared clonotypes relative to those shared by all four donors.

In the case of this clone: What it binds is unknown. The same CDR3 arises from other DNA sequences in this sample as well.

From germline, CDR1 is SGHRS and CDR2 YFSETQ. This CDR3 has 14 amino acids. The ends were cut back, 4 bases at V and 0 bases at J, with 11 bases in the middle. Libraries were prepared by immunoSEQ multiplex PCR; TCRdb keeps only in-frame clonotypes and omits some of them. The table has about 1 million clones, about 84% seen once. The sequencing input was memory CD4+ T cells from PBMCs. Stated subset: CD45RA-negative fraction. The source of this sequence is a man between 18 and 35 years old in good health. Some clones in this sample may be carry-over from other donors' samples. The rearrangement joins TRBV5-1 to TRBJ2-7, with D perhaps assigned TRBD1 or TRBD2 (5 bases each). CDR3 coding DNA: TGCGCCAGCAGCGCCGCAGGGAGCTCCTACGAGCAGTACTTC. Translated, it gives CASSAAGSSYEQYF.